A single sample is the source of the 3 T cell receptor beta chains below, sequenced in a study of response to subunit inactivated influenza vaccine. TCRdb fed the RT-PCR reads into MiXCR, producing one record per CDR3 protein. In the table there are 650,000 to 700,000 distinct CDR3 sequences, about 15% of which are singletons. Sequenced here: PBMCs from blood, sampled 12 days after vaccination. The receptors originated from a man aged 50 to 59 who received an inactivated influenza vaccine.

This clonotype was found once. This rearrangement joins TRBV10-3 to TRBJ2-5; TRBD1 matches at 7 bases. The germline CDR1 and CDR2 sequences are ENHRY and SYGVKD. The CDR3 is made up of 13 amino acids. V trimming: 6 bases; J trimming: 3 bases; junction bases outside the gene matches: 4. The CDR3 DNA reads as TGTGCCATCAGGGCCGGGACAGAAGAGACCCAGTACTTC. It encodes CAIRAGTEETQYF.

This clonotype was counted a few times. The chain has TRBV7-9 and TRBJ2-3, with D perhaps TRBD1 (5 bases). The length of the CDR3 is 15 residues. CDR1 SEHNR and CDR2 FQNEAQ come from the germline V gene (reference sequence). Trimming removed 1 base at V and 3 bases at J, with 11 bases between. The CDR3 DNA sequence: TGTGCCAGCAGCTTAGTAGATCCAGGGACAGATACGCAGTATTTT. Translated: CASSLVDPGTDTQYF.

CDR3 sequence (DNA): TGCAGTGCTAGAGATCCCAGAGATACGCAGTATTTT. This gives the protein CSARDPRDTQYF. This sequence joins TRBV20-1 and TRBJ2-3, with no clear D. Germline V CDR1 and CDR2: DFQATT, SNEGSKA (reference sequence). This CDR3 comprises 12 residues. Trimming cost V 0 bases and J 5 bases, with 6 bases left between them.